A single sample gave rise to the 3 T cell receptor beta chains below, sequenced in a study of T cells expressing NK-cell markers. Following a re-call of the 5' RACE reads, TCRdb has one entry per CDR3 protein and lacks DNA. The table for this sample gives about 380,000 distinct CDR3 sequences. The sequenced material came from blood T cells: a sorted CD56 or NKG2C T cell subset, CD4+ or CD8+ T cells, or bulk PBMC T cells (not recorded which). These receptors originate from a man aged 18-75 years in good health.

V usage is TRBV20-1 and J usage is TRBJ2-1; the D call of TRBD2 rests on TCRdb alone, since no DNA is present to check it. There are 15 residues in the CDR3. Per the germline V gene, CDR1 is DFQATT and CDR2 is SNEGSKA (reference sequence). The CDR3 protein is CSARTQAGVRDEQFF.

The V call is TRBV7-2, the J call TRBJ1-1; TCRdb picks TRBD1, but there is no DNA to check that call. The CDR3 contains 15 residues. Germline assignment: CDR1 SGHTA and CDR2 FQGNSA. CDR3 region: CASSPARVSGTEAFF.

The chain has TRBV6-1 and TRBJ2-3; checking the TCRdb D call of TRBD1 is not possible without DNA. In germline, CDR1 is MNHNS, CDR2 SASEGT. CDR3 length: 15 amino acids. The CDR3 reads CASSVTGFSTDTQYF.